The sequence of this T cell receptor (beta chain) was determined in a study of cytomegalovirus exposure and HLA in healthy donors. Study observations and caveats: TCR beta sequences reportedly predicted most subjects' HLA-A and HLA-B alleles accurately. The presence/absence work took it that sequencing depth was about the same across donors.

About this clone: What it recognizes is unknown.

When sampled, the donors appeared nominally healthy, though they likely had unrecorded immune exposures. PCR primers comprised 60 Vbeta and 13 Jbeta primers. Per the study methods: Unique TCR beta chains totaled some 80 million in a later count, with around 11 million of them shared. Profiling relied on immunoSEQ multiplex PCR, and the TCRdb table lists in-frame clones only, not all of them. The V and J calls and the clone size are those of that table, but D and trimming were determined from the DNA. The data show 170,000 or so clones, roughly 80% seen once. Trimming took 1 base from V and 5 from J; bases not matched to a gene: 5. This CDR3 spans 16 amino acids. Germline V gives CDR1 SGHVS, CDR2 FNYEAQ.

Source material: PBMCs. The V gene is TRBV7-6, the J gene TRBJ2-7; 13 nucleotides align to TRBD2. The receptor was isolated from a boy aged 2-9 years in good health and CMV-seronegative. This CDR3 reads CASSLVLAGGPHEQYF. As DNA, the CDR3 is TGTGCCAGCAGCTTAGTACTAGCGGGAGGGCCGCACGAGCAGTACTTC.